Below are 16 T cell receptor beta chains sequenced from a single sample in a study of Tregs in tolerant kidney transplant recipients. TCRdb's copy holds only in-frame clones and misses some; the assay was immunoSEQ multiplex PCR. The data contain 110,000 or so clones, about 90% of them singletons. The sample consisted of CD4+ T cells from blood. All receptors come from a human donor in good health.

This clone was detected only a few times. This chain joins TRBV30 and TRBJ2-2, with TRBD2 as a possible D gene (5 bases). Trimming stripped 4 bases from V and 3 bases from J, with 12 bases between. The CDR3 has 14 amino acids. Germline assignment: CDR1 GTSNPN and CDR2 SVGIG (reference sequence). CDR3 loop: CAWNAGGYTGELFF. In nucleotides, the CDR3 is TGTGCCTGGAACGCGGGCGGCTACACCGGGGAGCTGTTTTTT.

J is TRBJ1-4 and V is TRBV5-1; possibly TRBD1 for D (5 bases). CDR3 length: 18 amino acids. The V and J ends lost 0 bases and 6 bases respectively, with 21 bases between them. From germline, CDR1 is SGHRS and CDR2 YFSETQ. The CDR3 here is CASSLEGRVSSYDEKLFF. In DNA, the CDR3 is TGCGCCAGCAGCTTGGAGGGCAGGGTGAGCAGTTACGATGAAAAACTGTTTTTT.

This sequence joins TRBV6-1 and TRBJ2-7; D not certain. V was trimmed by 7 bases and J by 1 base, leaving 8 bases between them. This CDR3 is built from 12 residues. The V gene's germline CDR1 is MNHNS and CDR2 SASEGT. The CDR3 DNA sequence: TGTGCCAGCAAGTCAGGTTCCTACGAGCAGTACTTC. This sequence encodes CASKSGSYEQYF.

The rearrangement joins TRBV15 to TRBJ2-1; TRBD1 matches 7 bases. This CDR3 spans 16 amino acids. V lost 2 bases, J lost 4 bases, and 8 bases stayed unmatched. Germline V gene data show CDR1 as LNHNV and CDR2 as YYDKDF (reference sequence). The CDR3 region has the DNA TGTGCCACCAGCAGACCACAGGGGCCCCCTTACAATGAGCAGTTCTTC. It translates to CATSRPQGPPYNEQFF.

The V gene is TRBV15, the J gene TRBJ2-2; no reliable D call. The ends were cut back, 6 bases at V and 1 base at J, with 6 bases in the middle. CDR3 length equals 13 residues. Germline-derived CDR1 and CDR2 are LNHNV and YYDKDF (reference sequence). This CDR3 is CATRFRNTGELFF. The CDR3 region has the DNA TGTGCCACCAGATTTCGGAACACCGGGGAGCTGTTTTTT.

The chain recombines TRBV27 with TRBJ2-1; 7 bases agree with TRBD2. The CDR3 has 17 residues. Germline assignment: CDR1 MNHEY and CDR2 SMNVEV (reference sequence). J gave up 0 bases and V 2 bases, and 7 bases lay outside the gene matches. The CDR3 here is CASSLLTSWSSYNEQFF. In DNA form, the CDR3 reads TGTGCCAGCAGTTTACTGACTAGCTGGAGCTCCTACAATGAGCAGTTCTTC.

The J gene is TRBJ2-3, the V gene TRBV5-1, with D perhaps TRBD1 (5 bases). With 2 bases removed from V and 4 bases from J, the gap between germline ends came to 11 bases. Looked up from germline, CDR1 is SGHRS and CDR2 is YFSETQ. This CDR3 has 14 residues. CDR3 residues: CASSLSRDPDTQYF. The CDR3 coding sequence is TGCGCCAGCAGCTTAAGCAGGGATCCAGATACGCAGTATTTT. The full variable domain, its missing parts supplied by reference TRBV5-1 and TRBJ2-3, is KAGVTQTPRYLIKTRGQQVTLSCSPISGHRSVSWYQQTPGQGLQFLFEYFSETQRNKGNFPGRFSGRQFSNSRSEMNVSTLELGDSALYLCASSLSRDPDTQYFGPGTRLTVL.

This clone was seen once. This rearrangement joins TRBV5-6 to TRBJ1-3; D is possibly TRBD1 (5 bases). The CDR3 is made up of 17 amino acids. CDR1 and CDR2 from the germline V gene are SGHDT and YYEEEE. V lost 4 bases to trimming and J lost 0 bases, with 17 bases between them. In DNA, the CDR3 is TGTGCCAGCAGCCGTGGGACCTTAGGGGCCTCTGGAAACACCATATATTTT. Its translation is CASSRGTLGASGNTIYF.

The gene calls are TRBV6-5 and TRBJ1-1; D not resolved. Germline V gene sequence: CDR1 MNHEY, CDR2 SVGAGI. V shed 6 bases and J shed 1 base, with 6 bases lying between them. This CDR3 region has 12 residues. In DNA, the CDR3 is TGTGCCAGCAGACGGACGAACACTGAAGCTTTCTTT. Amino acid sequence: CASRRTNTEAFF.

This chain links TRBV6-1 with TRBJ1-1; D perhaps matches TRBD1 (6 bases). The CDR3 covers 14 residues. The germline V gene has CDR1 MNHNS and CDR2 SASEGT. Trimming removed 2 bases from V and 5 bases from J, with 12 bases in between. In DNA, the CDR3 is TGTGCCAGCAGTGAAACTAGGGGGTTGACTGAAGCTTTCTTT. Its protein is CASSETRGLTEAFF.

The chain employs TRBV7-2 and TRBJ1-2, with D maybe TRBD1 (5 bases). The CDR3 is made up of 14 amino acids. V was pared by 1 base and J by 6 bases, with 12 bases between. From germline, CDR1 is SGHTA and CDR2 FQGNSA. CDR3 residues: CASSLDGGGNGYTF. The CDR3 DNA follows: TGTGCCAGCAGCTTAGACGGGGGAGGGAATGGCTACACCTTC.

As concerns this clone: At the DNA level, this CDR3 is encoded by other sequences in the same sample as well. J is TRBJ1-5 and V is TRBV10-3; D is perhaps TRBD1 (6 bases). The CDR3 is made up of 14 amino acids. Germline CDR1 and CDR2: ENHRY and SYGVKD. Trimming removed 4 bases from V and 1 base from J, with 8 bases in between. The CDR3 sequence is CAISATGSNQPQHF. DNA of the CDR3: TGTGCCATCAGTGCGACAGGAAGCAATCAGCCCCAGCATTTT.

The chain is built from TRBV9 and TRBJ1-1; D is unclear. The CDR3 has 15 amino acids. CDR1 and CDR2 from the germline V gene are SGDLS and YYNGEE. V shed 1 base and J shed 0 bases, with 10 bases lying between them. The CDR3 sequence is CASSVWGSMNTEAFF. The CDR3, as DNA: TGTGCCAGCAGCGTATGGGGATCCATGAACACTGAAGCTTTCTTT.

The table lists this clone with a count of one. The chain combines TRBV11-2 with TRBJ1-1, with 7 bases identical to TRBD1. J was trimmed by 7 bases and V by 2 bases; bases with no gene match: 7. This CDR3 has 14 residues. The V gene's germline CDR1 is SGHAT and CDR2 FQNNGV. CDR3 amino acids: CASSLHRGINEAFF. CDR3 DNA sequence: TGTGCCAGCAGCTTACACAGGGGAATTAATGAAGCTTTCTTT.

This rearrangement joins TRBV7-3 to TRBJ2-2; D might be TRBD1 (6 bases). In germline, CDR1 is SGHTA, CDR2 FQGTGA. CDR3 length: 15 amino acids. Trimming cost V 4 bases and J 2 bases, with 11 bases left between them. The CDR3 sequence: CASSSGATNTGELFF. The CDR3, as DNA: TGTGCCAGCAGCTCAGGGGCTACCAACACCGGGGAGCTGTTTTTT.

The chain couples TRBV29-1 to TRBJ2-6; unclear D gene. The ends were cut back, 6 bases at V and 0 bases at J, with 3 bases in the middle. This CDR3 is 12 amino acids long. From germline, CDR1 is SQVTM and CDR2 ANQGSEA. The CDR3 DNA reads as TGCAGCGTAGGCTCTGGGGCCAACGTCCTGACTTTC. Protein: CSVGSGANVLTF.